This T cell receptor beta chain emerged from a study of blood T cell repertoires in COVID-19. This clone was counted a few times. The CDR3 length is 14 residues. Germline V gene data show CDR1 as LGHNA and CDR2 as YSLEER. With 1 base removed from V and 4 bases from J, the gap between germline ends came to 8 bases. The table came from immunoSEQ multiplex PCR; TCRdb's copy has only in-frame clones and leaves some out. The sample lists about 370,000 clones, about 89% seen once, with 3% in the top ten. Patients at the Seattle site were enrolled during active infection and followed longitudinally. The clonotype comes from a woman under 40 with COVID-19, enrolled during active disease. The source material was peripheral blood. The J gene is TRBJ1-3, the V gene TRBV4-3, with TRBD1 as a possible D gene (6 bases). CDR3 coding DNA: TGCGCCAGCAGCCAAGGGACAGAAGGAAACACCATATATTTT. Translation: CASSQGTEGNTIYF.